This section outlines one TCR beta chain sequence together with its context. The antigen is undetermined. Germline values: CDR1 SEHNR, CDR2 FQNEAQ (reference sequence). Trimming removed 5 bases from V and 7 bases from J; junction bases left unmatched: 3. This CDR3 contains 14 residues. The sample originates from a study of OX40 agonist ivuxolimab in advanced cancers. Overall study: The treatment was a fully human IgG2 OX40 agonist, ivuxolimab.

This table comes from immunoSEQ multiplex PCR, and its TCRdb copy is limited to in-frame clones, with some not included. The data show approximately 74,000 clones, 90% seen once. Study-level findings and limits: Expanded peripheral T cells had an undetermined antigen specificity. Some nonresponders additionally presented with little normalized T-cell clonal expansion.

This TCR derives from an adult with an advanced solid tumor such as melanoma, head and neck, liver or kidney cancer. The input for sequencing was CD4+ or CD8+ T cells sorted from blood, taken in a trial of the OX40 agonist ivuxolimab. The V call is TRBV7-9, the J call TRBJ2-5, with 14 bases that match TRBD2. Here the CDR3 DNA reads TGTGCCAGCAGCCCGACTAGCGGGAGGGGGACCCAGTACTTC. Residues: CASSPTSGRGTQYF.